Below are 9 T cell receptor beta chains sequenced from a single sample in a study of Graves' ophthalmopathy and Graves' hyperthyroidism. Beta-chain TCR CDR3 regions were amplified from RNA transcripts. The authors performed first-round RT-PCR with HTBI primers and then a second-round multiplex PCR. Each CDR3 protein gets one entry after TCRdb re-called the multiplex PCR reads with MiXCR. The profile covers approximately 540,000 distinct CDR3 sequences, with 35% to 40% appearing a single time and about 4% taken by the ten largest. Input material: peripheral blood or thyroid tissue (not recorded which). Receptor source: an adult man with Graves' hyperthyroidism.

This clonotype showed up many times. V gene TRBV5-4 combines with J gene TRBJ2-7; TRBD1 aligns across 7 bases. V lost 3 bases to trimming and J lost 5 bases; unmatched junction nucleotides: 2. Looked up from germline, CDR1 is SGHNT and CDR2 is YYREEE (reference sequence). This CDR3 region has 12 residues. CDR3 DNA sequence: TGTGCCAGCAGCTATGGGACAGACGAGCAGTACTTC. It codes for CASSYGTDEQYF.

This clonotype was observed a few times. The V call is TRBV3-1, the J call TRBJ1-5; the D gene is possibly TRBD1 (6 bases). Per germline, CDR1 LGHDT and CDR2 YNNKEL (reference sequence). The germline V and J ends were trimmed by 4 bases and 6 bases, with 13 bases remaining between them. This CDR3 is built from 14 residues. The CDR3 DNA reads TGTGCCAGCAGCCCTACAGGGATAAGTCAGCCCCAGCATTTT. This sequence encodes CASSPTGISQPQHF.

The chain combines TRBV9 with TRBJ2-7, with D tentatively TRBD1 (6 bases). Between the trimmed V and J ends, which lost 7 bases and 0 bases, there was a span of 14 bases. This CDR3 contains 14 residues. The germline V gene encodes CDR1 SGDLS and CDR2 YYNGEE. The DNA of the CDR3 is TGTGCCAGCGGGAGAGGGGGACCCTCCTACGAGCAGTACTTC. Translation gives CASGRGGPSYEQYF.

This clonotype was picked up many times. The chain is built from TRBV24-1 and TRBJ1-1, with D maybe TRBD1 (6 bases). The V gene lost 9 bases and the J gene lost 3 bases, with 19 bases spanning the gap. Germline lookup yields CDR1 KGHDR and CDR2 SFDVKD. The CDR3 length is 15 residues. In DNA, the CDR3 is TGTGCCACCGCCCCGGGCCGGGGGCGAGACACTGAAGCTTTCTTT. It yields the protein CATAPGRGRDTEAFF.

The J gene is TRBJ1-2, the V gene TRBV29-1, with D possibly matching TRBD1 (5 bases). V was pared by 6 bases and J by 4 bases, with 9 bases between. Germline CDR1 and CDR2: SQVTM and ANQGSEA. This CDR3 has 11 residues. The CDR3 nucleotides are TGCAGCGTGCGGGGGATCTATGGCTACACCTTC. This codes for CSVRGIYGYTF.

This clonotype was counted a few times. J is TRBJ2-7 and V is TRBV7-9; D may be TRBD1 (5 bases). The J call may be incorrect, as the DNA end agrees better with TRBJ2-1. CDR1 is SEHNR, CDR2 FQNEAQ, per germline (reference sequence). CDR3 size: 13 residues. The CDR3 bases are TGTGCCAGCAGCTCCAGGGTTACCAATGAGCAGTTCTTC. This gives the protein CASSSRVTNEQFF.

This rearrangement joins TRBV29-1 to TRBJ2-7; 8 bases are a match to TRBD1. Germline CDR1 SQVTM, CDR2 ANQGSEA. Trimming cost V 8 bases and J 2 bases; bases outside gene matches: 5. The CDR3 spans 12 residues. The CDR3 nucleotides read TGCAGCTTGGTACAGGGGGCCTACGAGCAGTACTTC. Its protein is CSLVQGAYEQYF.

This clonotype was observed a few times. The rearrangement joins TRBV2 to TRBJ1-4; 7 bases map to TRBD1. Germline CDR1 SNHLY, CDR2 FYNNEI. This CDR3 region has 14 residues. The V segment lost 4 bases and the J segment 7 bases; nucleotides outside the gene matches: 6. The chain's CDR3 is CASSVRQGGEKLFF. CDR3 coding DNA: TGTGCCAGCAGTGTAAGACAGGGAGGTGAAAAACTGTTTTTT.

The rearrangement links TRBV9 to TRBJ1-6, with 8 nucleotides matching TRBD1. In germline, CDR1 is SGDLS, CDR2 YYNGEE. V lost 4 bases, J lost 14 bases, and 11 bases stayed unmatched. The CDR3 length is 14 residues. Here the CDR3 reads CASSPMGQEESLHF. CDR3 DNA: TGTGCCAGCAGCCCGATGGGACAGGAGGAGTCCCTCCACTTT.